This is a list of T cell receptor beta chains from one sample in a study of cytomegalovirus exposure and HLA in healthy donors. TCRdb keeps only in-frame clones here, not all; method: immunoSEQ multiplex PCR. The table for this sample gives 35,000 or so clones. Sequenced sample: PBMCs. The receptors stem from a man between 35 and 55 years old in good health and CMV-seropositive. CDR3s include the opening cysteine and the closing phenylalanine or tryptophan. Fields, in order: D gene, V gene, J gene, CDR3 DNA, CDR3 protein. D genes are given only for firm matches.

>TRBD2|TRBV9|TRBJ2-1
TGTGCCAGCAGCGGAGGGACTATTGCGGGAGGTCGGGGAGAGCAGTTCTTC
CASSGGTIAGGRGEQFF
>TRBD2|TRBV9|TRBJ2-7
TGTGCCAGCAGCGCCGGGACTAGCGGCTACGAGCAGTACTTC
CASSAGTSGYEQYF
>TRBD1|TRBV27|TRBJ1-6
TGTGCCAGCAGTTTTAACAGGGGGTATTCACCCCTCCACTTT
CASSFNRGYSPLHF
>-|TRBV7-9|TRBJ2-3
TGTGCCAGCAGCCTCCAGGACAGCTTCACAGATACGCAGTATTTT
CASSLQDSFTDTQYF
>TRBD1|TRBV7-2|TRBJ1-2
TGTGCCAGCAGCTCGGACAGGGTTGGCTACACCTTC
CASSSDRVGYTF
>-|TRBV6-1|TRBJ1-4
TGTGCCAGCAGGGCGACAGCAAAACTGTTTTTT
CASRATAKLFF
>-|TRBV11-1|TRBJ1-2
TGTGCCAGCAGCTTGGGGCGGAATAACTATGGCTACACCTTC
CASSLGRNNYGYTF
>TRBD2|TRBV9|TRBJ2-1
TGTGCCAGCAGCGTCTCCCTAGCGGTAGACTCCTACAATGAGCAGTTCTTC
CASSVSLAVDSYNEQFF
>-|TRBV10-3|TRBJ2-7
TGTGCCATCAGCGGGACCCAGGAGGGGGAGCAGTACTTC
CAISGTQEGEQYF
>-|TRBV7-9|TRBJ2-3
TGTGCCAGCAGCCCCCCTGGGGGGAGTGGGGCAGATACGCAGTATTTT
CASSPPGGSGADTQYF
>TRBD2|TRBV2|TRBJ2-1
TGTGCCAGCAGCCGGGACTACTACAATGAGCAGTTCTTC
CASSRDYYNEQFF
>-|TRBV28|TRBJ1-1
TGTGCCAGCAGTTTAGCGGTGAACACTGAAGCTTTCTTT
CASSLAVNTEAFF
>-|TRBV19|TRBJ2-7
TGTGCCAGTAGTATTCTACCCGTCCACCCTTACGAGCAGTACTTC
CASSILPVHPYEQYF
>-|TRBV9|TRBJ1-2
TGTGCCAGCAGCGTGGGTGTGGGGGGGGCGGTAGGCTACACCTTC
CASSVGVGGAVGYTF
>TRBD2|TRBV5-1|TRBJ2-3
TGCGCCAGCAGCTTCGATGGGACTAGCGGGAGATCAGATACGCAGTATTTT
CASSFDGTSGRSDTQYF
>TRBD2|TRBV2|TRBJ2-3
TGTGCCAGCAGTGAGGGACTAGCGGGAGGGCATACGCAGTATTTT
CASSEGLAGGHTQYF
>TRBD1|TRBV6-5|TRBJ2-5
TGTGCCAGCAGGACAGGGCTTGTCCAAGAGACCCAGTACTTC
CASRTGLVQETQYF